This T cell receptor beta chain comes out of a study of tumor and adjacent non-tumor tissue in lung cancer (dated by TCRdb to about 2018). About the full investigation: Patients with adenocarcinoma (approximately 12), squamous cell carcinoma (2) and small cell lung cancer (1) were included in the cohort. The 15 or so patients were aged about 30 to 80 years, included around ten men and 5 women, and had TNM stage I to III disease. TCRbeta CDR3 sequencing was performed on approximately 30 paired specimens, with one tumor sample and one normal lung sample collected per patient. Bulk TCRbeta repertoires were compared between lung tumor tissue and matched distant non-tumor lung tissue obtained from 15 lung cancer patients. A total of some 130 million productive TCRbeta reads were generated by sequencing, corresponding to an average of approximately 4 million reads per sample. What the authors observed across the whole study: Only about 15 patients were in the cohort, and the authors stated that larger samples and more detailed clinical data are needed. Tumor tissue showed significantly greater TCR diversity (inverse Simpson) than normal lung tissue (about 400 vs 180, P = 0.0075, Mann-Whitney U test). TCR diversity was significantly higher in younger patients, and higher tumor TCR diversity was associated with shorter overall and disease-free survival. The top 100 clones accounted for a significantly larger cumulative portion of the repertoire in normal lung than in tumor tissue. Neither the sequencing platform nor unique molecular identifiers are named or mentioned anywhere in the methods. Peripheral blood was not sequenced, so blood TCRbeta repertoires in these lung cancer patients were not examined.

RNA was isolated from bulk, unsorted tissue, and RNA quality was assessed with a NanoDrop ND-1000 and an Agilent 2100. For the normal lung samples, distant non-tumor tissue was collected more than 3 cm away from the tumor edge. Newly diagnosed lung cancer patients without prior chemotherapy who had been admitted for thoracic surgery in China between August and November 2014 were enrolled as donors. The study excluded patients who had received radiotherapy or chemotherapy before or who had another cancer at the same time. Pieces of surgical tissue measuring about 1-2.1 cm3 were kept in RNAlater solution and stored at -80 degrees C until use. The protocol used for the library was multiplex PCR. Instrument on record: Illumina HiSeq 2500. Following protocols modified from ARM-PCR, the researchers constructed TCRbeta libraries through three rounds of nested PCR with primers (Table S4). PCR products of 200-500 bp were gel-excised and purified with the QIAquick gel extraction kit before sequencing. Per the original workflow: Reads were cleaned using Trimmomatic, were merged into complete CDR3 sequences using FLASH, and were assigned to V(D)J germline segments using MiTCR. Clonal diversity was computed as the inverse Simpson's index with VDJtools. Productive reads were defined as in-frame sequences without a premature stop codon. TCRdb redid the processing of the public reads, applying fastp at Q25 and MiXCR, and retained in-frame beta chains. Rows are combined by CDR3 protein, so each entry shows the most common genes and DNA. These V and J calls originate from TCRdb's pipeline instead of the authors' own analysis. The table for this sample lists more than 85,000 distinct CDR3 sequences; less than 75% of them were counted only once. The ten largest clones capture around 19% of the sample.

As to this clonotype: The clone's antigen remains unknown. The germline gene is not matched at one end of the junction; a read error may be the cause.

From the cysteine up to the phenylalanine, the CDR3 has a length of 12 residues. Only the CDR3 DNA stays, 36 bases, in frame from base 1. CDR1 and CDR2 were assigned from the germline V gene (reference sequence) as DFQATT and SNEGSKA. This receptor was identified in a man aged 25-45 years with non-small cell lung cancer. Input material: distant non-tumor lung tissue. The rearranged chain carries TRBV20-1 and TRBJ1-1, and TRBD1 may be the D gene, going by 6 matching bases. Here the CDR3 is given as CSVRGGPTGAFF. The nucleotides are TGCAGTGTTAGAGGGGGGCCGACTGGAGCTTTCTTT.